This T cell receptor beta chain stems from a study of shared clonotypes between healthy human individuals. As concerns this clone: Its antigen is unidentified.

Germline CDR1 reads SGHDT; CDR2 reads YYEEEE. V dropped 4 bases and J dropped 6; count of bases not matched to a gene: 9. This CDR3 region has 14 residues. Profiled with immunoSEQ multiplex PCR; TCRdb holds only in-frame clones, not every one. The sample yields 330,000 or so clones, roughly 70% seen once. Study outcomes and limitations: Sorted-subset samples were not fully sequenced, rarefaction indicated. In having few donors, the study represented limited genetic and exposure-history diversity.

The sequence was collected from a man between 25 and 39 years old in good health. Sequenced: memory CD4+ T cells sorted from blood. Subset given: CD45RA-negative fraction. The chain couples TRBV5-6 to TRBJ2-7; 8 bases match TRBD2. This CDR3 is CASSTQLGRGEQYF. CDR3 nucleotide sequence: TGTGCCAGCAGCACACAACTCGGGAGGGGCGAGCAGTACTTC. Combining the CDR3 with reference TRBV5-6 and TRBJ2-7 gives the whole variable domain DAGVTQSPTHLIKTRGQQVTLRCSPKSGHDTVSWYQQALGQGPQFIFQYYEEEERQRGNFPDRFSGHQFPNYSSELNVNALLLGDSALYLCASSTQLGRGEQYFGPGTRLTVT.